Below, one T cell receptor beta chain is given with its context. The antigen this receptor binds is unknown. Base-call qualities are not available, and no considerably larger clone is one nucleotide away. This sample is part of a study of CD8 T cells in Susac syndrome (dated by TCRdb to between 2018 and 2021). About the study as a whole: Whether CD8+ T cell activation and differentiation in Susac syndrome was antigen driven was tested using repertoire sequencing. General findings and caveats noted by the study authors: The TCR sequencing and HLA analysis was acknowledged to have included a relatively small number of individuals.

Peripheral blood CD8+ and CD4+ T cells from healthy donors, Susac syndrome patients and multiple sclerosis patients were profiled by high-throughput TCR beta sequencing. The multiple sclerosis controls were treatment-naive patients who had stable or active relapsing-remitting disease and met the revised McDonald criteria. CD8+ TEMRA cells were enriched by FACS, while bulk CD8+ and CD4+ T cells were purified by magnetic negative isolation. Blood was collected in EDTA tubes and processed within 24 hours, with PBMCs isolated through density gradient centrifugation. PBMCs intended for TCR sequencing were cryopreserved in liquid nitrogen and thawed later in a water bath at 37 degrees C. Purity of sorted or isolated CD4+, CD8+ and CD8+ TEMRA cells was at least 90%. CDR1 and CDR2, per the germline V gene, are SGHVS and FNYEAQ. The V end loses 5 bases and the J end loses 5 bases, and a stretch of 15 bases separates them. Reading from cysteine to phenylalanine, the CDR3 counts 14 amino acids. The entry retains the CDR3 DNA only, 42 bases that are in frame from base 1.

RNA was extracted using the RNeasy kit, and about 0.45 to 1 ug of the RNA was reverse transcribed with random hexamers. The immunoSEQ multiplex PCR assay, which covers 54 Vbeta and 13 Jbeta segments, was used to amplify TCR beta CDR3 regions. Bias from PCR amplification was corrected by using a synthetic template baseline for primer optimization and for computational correction. Concerning the study's data processing: Only productive sequences were kept, with reads annotated to V, D and J genes according to IMGT and analyzed in immunoSEQ Analyzer. Clonality was computed as one minus Shannon entropy normalized by log2 of the number of productive unique sequences. Public and private clones were assessed among the 100 most prevalent clones of each patient and control. Clones were defined as Susac-specific if absent from the healthy and MS cohorts, from under 1,200 published viral clones and from other ImmuneACCESS disease sequences. Using fastp trimming at Q25 and MiXCR clonotype assembly, TCRdb reanalyzed the public sequencing data and kept in-frame beta chains. Entries that share a CDR3 protein sequence are merged under the most common genes and DNA. The V and J calls follow TCRdb's processing rather than the paper's. Here the sample has over 300,000 distinct CDR3 sequences; about 90% occur a single time. Jointly, the top ten make up over 0.05% of the sample.

The V and J segments used are TRBV7-6 and TRBJ1-2; matching of 6 bases hints at TRBD1 as the D gene. Source material: CD4+ T cells from PBMCs. The TCR was taken from a human donor with multiple sclerosis. The CDR3 region has the sequence CASSQDSSGYGYTF. The sequenced DNA is TGTGCCAGCAGCCAGGACAGTTCGGGATATGGCTACACCTTC. Joined to the reference TRBV7-6 and TRBJ1-2 proteins, this CDR3 gives the full variable domain: GAGVSQSPRYKVTKRGQDVALRCDPISGHVSLYWYRQALGQGPEFLTYFNYEAQQDKSGLPNDRFSAERPEGSISTLTIQRTEQRDSAMYRCASSQDSSGYGYTFGSGTRLTVV.